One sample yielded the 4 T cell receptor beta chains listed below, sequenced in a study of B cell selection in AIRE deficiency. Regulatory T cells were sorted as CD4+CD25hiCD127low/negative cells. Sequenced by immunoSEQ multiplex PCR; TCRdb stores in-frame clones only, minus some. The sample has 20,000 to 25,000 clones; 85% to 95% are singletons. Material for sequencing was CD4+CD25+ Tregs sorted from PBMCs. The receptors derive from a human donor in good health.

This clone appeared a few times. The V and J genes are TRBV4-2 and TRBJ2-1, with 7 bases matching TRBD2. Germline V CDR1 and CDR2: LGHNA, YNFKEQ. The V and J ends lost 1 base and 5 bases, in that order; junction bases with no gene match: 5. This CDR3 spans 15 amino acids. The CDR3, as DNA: TGTGCCAGCAGCCAAGCGGGAGGCCGCAACAATGAGCAGTTCTTC. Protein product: CASSQAGGRNNEQFF.

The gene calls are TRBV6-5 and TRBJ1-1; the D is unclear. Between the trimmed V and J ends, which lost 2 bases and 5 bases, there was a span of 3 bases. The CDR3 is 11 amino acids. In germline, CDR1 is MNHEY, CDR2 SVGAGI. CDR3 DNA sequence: TGTGCCAGCAGTTACGGGACTGAAGCTTTCTTT. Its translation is CASSYGTEAFF.

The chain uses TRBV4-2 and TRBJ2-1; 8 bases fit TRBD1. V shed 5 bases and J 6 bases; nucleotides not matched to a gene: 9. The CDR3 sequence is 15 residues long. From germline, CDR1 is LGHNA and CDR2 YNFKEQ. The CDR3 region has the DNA TGTGCCAGCAGCTTTAGGACAGGGTTGAGCAATGAGCAGTTCTTC. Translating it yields CASSFRTGLSNEQFF.

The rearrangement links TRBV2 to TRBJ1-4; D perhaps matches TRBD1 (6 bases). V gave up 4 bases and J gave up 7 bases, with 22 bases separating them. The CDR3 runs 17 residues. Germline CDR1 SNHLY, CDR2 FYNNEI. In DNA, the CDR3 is TGTGCCAGCAGTGCACAGGGCAGTGTAGGGAATCGTGAAAAACTGTTTTTT. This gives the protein CASSAQGSVGNREKLFF.